This T cell receptor (beta chain) was documented in a study of T cell responses to AZD1222 COVID-19 vaccine. Study results and caveats: Spike-spanning, vaccine-associated CD4 TCRs were dominant at 160-218 and 743-854.

A note on this clone: Its antigen remains unidentified. Other DNA sequences in the same sample also yield this CDR3.

Assay: immunoSEQ multiplex PCR; the TCRdb copy retains only in-frame clones and omits some. Of some 99,000 clones in the sample, 88% were seen once. The CDR3 contains 17 residues. Per the germline V gene, CDR1 is SGHNT and CDR2 is YYREEE (reference sequence). The trim removed 0 bases at V and 0 bases at J, leaving 0 bases unmatched. This chain uses TRBV5-4 with TRBJ2-2; TRBD2 matches 12 bases. The receptor was isolated from an adult who received the AZD1222 COVID-19 vaccine. This specimen was peripheral blood, taken 28 days after the second AZD1222 dose. The CDR3 region has the DNA TGTGCCAGCAGCTTGGGACTAGCGGGAGCGAACACCGGGGAGCTGTTTTTT. This gives the protein CASSLGLAGANTGELFF.